These T cell receptor beta chains were read from a single sample in a study of beta chain features in type 1 diabetes. Profiling relied on immunoSEQ multiplex PCR, and the TCRdb table lists in-frame clones only, not all of them. The sample records under 900,000 clones, 17% being singletons. The sequenced material came from naive CD4+ T cells from blood. These receptor sequences come from a woman younger than 30 in good health. Both conserved end residues are part of each CDR3.

J gene,V gene,CDR3 protein
TRBJ1-2,TRBV20-1,CSATQGYGYTF
TRBJ2-2,TRBV28,CASPRELFF
TRBJ2-4,TRBV18,CASSPPTTGKNIQYF
TRBJ2-7,TRBV7-6,CASSFDRLREQYF
TRBJ1-1,TRBV28,CASERGNTEAFF
TRBJ2-2,TRBV9,CASSLRTKGSTGELFF
TRBJ1-4,TRBV5-1,CASRAPMDNEKLFF
TRBJ2-5,TRBV4-3,CASSQEFRRGGETQYF
TRBJ2-7,TRBV4-1,CASSHPAGGTYEQYF
TRBJ1-2,TRBV6-5,CASSYSGVGVWGYTF
TRBJ2-7,TRBV7-2,CASSWGPYEQYF
TRBJ2-3,TRBV5-6,CASSPAPRDTQYF
TRBJ2-1,TRBV7-9,CASSLGTGYSPYDNEQFF
TRBJ2-5,TRBV5-6,CASSLSGRSETQYF
TRBJ2-5,TRBV28,CASRSGGHQETQYF
TRBJ2-7,TRBV7-8,CASSLRLGLAGTTYEQYF
TRBJ2-7,TRBV5-6,CASSLGASKLYEQYF
TRBJ2-3,TRBV15,CATSRDSLTSGYTDTQYF
TRBJ2-1,TRBV11-3,CASSHSGGNEQFF
TRBJ1-4,TRBV4-3,CASSQDFTYGDEKLFF
TRBJ2-7,TRBV5-6,CASSLPKGHEQYF
TRBJ2-1,TRBV19,CASSTPLASGRGDEQFF
TRBJ2-1,TRBV7-3,CASSLAGLAGEDNEQFF
TRBJ2-5,TRBV28,CASNQGVKETQYF
TRBJ2-1,TRBV28,CASRLRDSSLNEQFF
TRBJ2-7,TRBV28,CASRTDYEQYF
TRBJ1-3,TRBV5-1,CASSLMPGQRDTIYF
TRBJ2-2,TRBV2,CASKRGGNTGELFF
TRBJ1-1,TRBV7-9,CASSQFDGTEAFF
TRBJ2-1,TRBV4-2,CASSQDSASYHNEQFF
TRBJ2-2,TRBV28,CASSFAGELGELFF
TRBJ2-1,TRBV5-5,CASRSALSYNEQFF
TRBJ1-1,TRBV19,CASSLNWRAEAFF
TRBJ2-2,TRBV5-1,CASSFSSGRPRTGELFF
TRBJ2-3,TRBV27,CASSPLVSGTDTQYF
TRBJ1-1,TRBV19,CASSIRGRAMNTEAFF
-,TRBV10-3,CAIGEGFEQYF
TRBJ1-1,TRBV9,CASSRDRILTSTEAFF
TRBJ2-1,TRBV19,CASSPRTSGNEQFF
TRBJ2-2,TRBV7-2,CASSLATNFGELFF
TRBJ2-1,TRBV19,CASSNGYAGAVQFF
TRBJ1-5,TRBV15,CATSRESDRPQHF
TRBJ1-1,TRBV2,CASSEVSLNTEAFF
TRBJ2-1,TRBV7-2,CASSFDSRKQFF
TRBJ1-1,TRBV28,CASRNLQGSAFF
TRBJ2-1,TRBV4-1,CASSYSGRAGEQFF
TRBJ2-7,TRBV27,CASSPRTGTLYEQYF
TRBJ2-7,TRBV18,CASSPGLTRAYEQYF
TRBJ1-5,TRBV28,CASRSDRGPLNQPQHF
TRBJ2-3,TRBV9,CASSVLAASTDTQYF
TRBJ1-2,TRBV7-2,CASSLGGYGYTF